This is a list of T cell receptor beta chains from one sample in a study of T cells in Graves' hyperthyroidism and ophthalmopathy. TCRdb analysed the multiplex PCR reads with MiXCR anew, one entry per CDR3 protein. This sample yields some 370,000 distinct CDR3 sequences, of which 11% to 15% are seen a single time; 25% to 30% belongs to the top ten. What was sequenced was blood. Receptors originate from a man aged 50 to 59 with Graves' ophthalmopathy. Both conserved end residues are part of each CDR3. Fields, in order: clone size, J gene, V gene, D gene, CDR3 DNA, CDR3 protein. A D gene is named only where the DNA matches it firmly. Clone size is not always given. Where it is, it says once, few, many or a class for expanded clones.

clone size: many
J gene: TRBJ2-2
V gene: TRBV4-1
D gene: .
CDR3 DNA: TGCGCCAGCAGCCAAGATCCGAGCGGCAACACCGGGGAGCTGTTTTTT
CDR3 protein: CASSQDPSGNTGELFF

clone size: .
J gene: TRBJ2-7
V gene: TRBV7-2
D gene: TRBD1
CDR3 DNA: TGTGCCAGCAGCTTAAGCCGGGACAGGAACCACGAGCAGTACTTC
CDR3 protein: CASSLSRDRNHEQYF

clone size: many
J gene: TRBJ1-1
V gene: TRBV13
D gene: TRBD1
CDR3 DNA: TGTGCCAGCAGCTTTACAGGGGCGAACACTGAAGCTTTCTTT
CDR3 protein: CASSFTGANTEAFF

clone size: many
J gene: TRBJ2-1
V gene: TRBV11-2
D gene: .
CDR3 DNA: TGTGCCAGCGGCAAGCCCGGTACCCCCCAAGAGCAGTTCTTC
CDR3 protein: CASGKPGTPQEQFF

clone size: .
J gene: TRBJ2-1
V gene: TRBV27
D gene: .
CDR3 DNA: TGTGCCAGCAGTCCCGGTGGGGGGTATGAGCAGTTCTTC
CDR3 protein: CASSPGGGYEQFF

clone size: .
J gene: TRBJ2-5
V gene: TRBV9
D gene: .
CDR3 DNA: TGTGCCAGCAGCGTAGGACCTTACCAAGAGACCCAGTACTTC
CDR3 protein: CASSVGPYQETQYF

clone size: .
J gene: TRBJ2-1
V gene: TRBV28
D gene: .
CDR3 DNA: TGTGCCACCAGGGTGAACAATGAGCAGTTCTTC
CDR3 protein: CATRVNNEQFF

clone size: many
J gene: TRBJ1-2
V gene: TRBV5-1
D gene: .
CDR3 DNA: TGCGCCAGCAGCTTGGGGTCTAGGGCGCTTTACGATGGCTACACCTTC
CDR3 protein: CASSLGSRALYDGYTF

clone size: many
J gene: TRBJ2-7
V gene: TRBV7-8
D gene: .
CDR3 DNA: TGTGCCAGCAGCTTTGTAGGTCACCCCTACGAGCAGTACTTC
CDR3 protein: CASSFVGHPYEQYF

clone size: many
J gene: TRBJ2-1
V gene: TRBV24-1
D gene: .
CDR3 DNA: TGTGCCACCCAACGTTTGGGGGCCGATGAGCAGTTCTTC
CDR3 protein: CATQRLGADEQFF

clone size: many
J gene: TRBJ2-7
V gene: TRBV25-1
D gene: TRBD2
CDR3 DNA: TGTGCCAGCAGTGAAATGGGCGGGAGGGTTTACGAGCAGTACTTC
CDR3 protein: CASSEMGGRVYEQYF

clone size: .
J gene: TRBJ2-3
V gene: TRBV27
D gene: TRBD2
CDR3 DNA: TGTGCCAGCAGTTCCCCAGGATTACGCGGGAGGGGGCGGGGCGATACGCAGTATTTT
CDR3 protein: CASSSPGLRGRGRGDTQYF

clone size: .
J gene: TRBJ2-6
V gene: TRBV27
D gene: .
CDR3 DNA: TGTGCCAGCAGTCCGAGGACAGCTGGGGCCAACGTCCTGACTTTC
CDR3 protein: CASSPRTAGANVLTF

clone size: .
J gene: TRBJ2-2
V gene: TRBV6-1
D gene: .
CDR3 DNA: TGTGCCAGCAGTGCTAGCGCCGCGAACACCGGGGAGCTGTTTTTT
CDR3 protein: CASSASAANTGELFF

clone size: few
J gene: TRBJ1-1
V gene: TRBV4-2
D gene: .
CDR3 DNA: TGTGCCAGCAGCCAAACCCGTTGGGGCGCCCGCACTGAAGCTTTCTTT
CDR3 protein: CASSQTRWGARTEAFF

clone size: many
J gene: TRBJ2-5
V gene: TRBV20-1
D gene: TRBD2
CDR3 DNA: TGCAGTGCTAGAGTGTTTAGCGGGAGGTACCAAGAGACCCAGTACTTC
CDR3 protein: CSARVFSGRYQETQYF

clone size: many
J gene: TRBJ2-7
V gene: TRBV3-1
D gene: TRBD2
CDR3 DNA: TGTGCCAGCAGCAAAACTAGCGGGCATACCTACGAGCAGTACTTC
CDR3 protein: CASSKTSGHTYEQYF

clone size: many
J gene: TRBJ2-5
V gene: TRBV27
D gene: .
CDR3 DNA: TGTGCCAGCGGCGCAAGGGGGAGATTAAACCAAGAGACCCAGTACTTC
CDR3 protein: CASGARGRLNQETQYF

clone size: .
J gene: TRBJ2-6
V gene: TRBV10-3
D gene: .
CDR3 DNA: TGTGCCATCAGTGAGTCTCGGGCGGCGTCCTCTGGGGCCAACGTCCCGACTTTC
CDR3 protein: CAISESRAASSGANVPTF

clone size: many
J gene: TRBJ1-1
V gene: TRBV30
D gene: TRBD1
CDR3 DNA: TGTGCCTGGATGACAGGGACGAACACTGAAGCTTTCTTT
CDR3 protein: CAWMTGTNTEAFF

clone size: many
J gene: TRBJ2-1
V gene: TRBV4-1
D gene: .
CDR3 DNA: TGCGCCAGCAGCCAAGACGACGCGGGGACCTACAATGAGCAGTTCTTC
CDR3 protein: CASSQDDAGTYNEQFF

clone size: .
J gene: TRBJ1-2
V gene: TRBV19
D gene: TRBD1
CDR3 DNA: TGTGCCAGTATGGGGACAGTGACTAACTATGGCTACACCTTC
CDR3 protein: CASMGTVTNYGYTF

clone size: many
J gene: TRBJ2-7
V gene: TRBV2
D gene: .
CDR3 DNA: TGTGCCAGCAGTGAACAACGCGAGCAGTACTTC
CDR3 protein: CASSEQREQYF

clone size: few
J gene: TRBJ2-3
V gene: TRBV5-1
D gene: .
CDR3 DNA: TGCGCCAGCAGCTTGGATGGCCTGCGGGGGCCAAACACAGATACGCAGTATTTT
CDR3 protein: CASSLDGLRGPNTDTQYF

clone size: many
J gene: TRBJ2-5
V gene: TRBV2
D gene: .
CDR3 DNA: TGTGCCAGCAGCGGGGGGACAGGTGTCGAGACCCAGTACTTC
CDR3 protein: CASSGGTGVETQYF

clone size: many
J gene: TRBJ2-7
V gene: TRBV10-3
D gene: TRBD2
CDR3 DNA: TGTGCCATCAGCGCGGGAGACGTCTCCTACGAGCAGTACTTC
CDR3 protein: CAISAGDVSYEQYF

clone size: few
J gene: TRBJ1-2
V gene: TRBV20-1
D gene: .
CDR3 DNA: TGCAGTGCTCCTAAGGACAGCCTTAACTATGGCTACACCTTC
CDR3 protein: CSAPKDSLNYGYTF

clone size: many
J gene: TRBJ1-2
V gene: TRBV12-3/TRBV12-4
D gene: .
CDR3 DNA: TGTGCCAGCAGTTTAGAATTGGTTGCATCTCTAGCAGGTGGCTACACCTTC
CDR3 protein: CASSLELVASLAGGYTF

clone size: many
J gene: TRBJ2-7
V gene: TRBV27
D gene: TRBD2
CDR3 DNA: TGTGCCAGCAGTTTGACGGGAGGAGGTTACGAGCAGTACTTC
CDR3 protein: CASSLTGGGYEQYF

clone size: many
J gene: TRBJ2-5
V gene: TRBV7-9
D gene: TRBD2
CDR3 DNA: TGTGCCAGCAGCTTAGAGATGCTAGCGGGAGCGGGAGAGACCCAGTACTTC
CDR3 protein: CASSLEMLAGAGETQYF

clone size: few
J gene: TRBJ2-1
V gene: TRBV9
D gene: TRBD2
CDR3 DNA: TGTGCCAGCAGCGTAGGCTCATTCCTAGCGGGAGAAGGGTATGAGCAGTTCTTC
CDR3 protein: CASSVGSFLAGEGYEQFF

clone size: few
J gene: TRBJ1-4
V gene: TRBV14
D gene: .
CDR3 DNA: TGTGCCAGCAGCCCCTTAGGAGCAACTAATGAAAAACTGTTTTTT
CDR3 protein: CASSPLGATNEKLFF

clone size: few
J gene: TRBJ2-3
V gene: TRBV20-1
D gene: .
CDR3 DNA: TGCAGTGCTAGAGATAGTAGGGGGGCAGCTGTCACAGATACGCAGTATTTT
CDR3 protein: CSARDSRGAAVTDTQYF

clone size: many
J gene: TRBJ2-7
V gene: TRBV28
D gene: TRBD2
CDR3 DNA: TGTGCCAGCAGTCCAATTATAACCCGTGGGACTAGAAGCTACGAGCAGTACTTC
CDR3 protein: CASSPIITRGTRSYEQYF

clone size: many
J gene: TRBJ2-3
V gene: TRBV12-3/TRBV12-4
D gene: TRBD2
CDR3 DNA: TGTGCCAGTAACCCGGGACTACCCAGCACAGATACGCAGTATTTT
CDR3 protein: CASNPGLPSTDTQYF

clone size: many
J gene: TRBJ2-7
V gene: TRBV5-1
D gene: .
CDR3 DNA: TGCGCCGGCGCAGTTGAGAGCGGCTACGAGCAGTACTTC
CDR3 protein: CAGAVESGYEQYF

clone size: many
J gene: TRBJ2-1
V gene: TRBV7-9
D gene: TRBD2
CDR3 DNA: TGTGCCAGCAGCTCCCGACTAGCGGGAGTTAATGAGCAGTTCTTC
CDR3 protein: CASSSRLAGVNEQFF

clone size: many
J gene: TRBJ2-7
V gene: TRBV7-3
D gene: .
CDR3 DNA: TGTGCCAGCAGCTTACGTGTTCAATCGGGCCTCTTCTACGAGCAGTACTTC
CDR3 protein: CASSLRVQSGLFYEQYF

clone size: many
J gene: TRBJ2-7
V gene: TRBV11-3
D gene: .
CDR3 DNA: TGTGCCAGCAGCCAAGACGGTTTAGTCGACGAGCAGTACTTC
CDR3 protein: CASSQDGLVDEQYF

clone size: many
J gene: TRBJ1-1
V gene: TRBV28
D gene: .
CDR3 DNA: TGTGCCACCCGCATCGGCGGGGGGCTCGGCTCCGAAGCTTTCTTT
CDR3 protein: CATRIGGGLGSEAFF

clone size: many
J gene: TRBJ2-7
V gene: TRBV12-3/TRBV12-4
D gene: .
CDR3 DNA: TGTGCCAGCAGTTTACCTCGTAACAGCAATTACGAGCAGTACTTC
CDR3 protein: CASSLPRNSNYEQYF

clone size: many
J gene: TRBJ1-5
V gene: TRBV27
D gene: .
CDR3 DNA: TGTGCCAGCAGTAAAGAATATAGCAATCAGCCCCAGCATTTT
CDR3 protein: CASSKEYSNQPQHF

clone size: .
J gene: TRBJ2-3
V gene: TRBV25-1
D gene: TRBD2
CDR3 DNA: TGTGCCAGCAGTGAATTTAGCGGGAATTCTGCGCAGTATTTT
CDR3 protein: CASSEFSGNSAQYF

clone size: .
J gene: TRBJ2-1
V gene: TRBV14
D gene: TRBD2
CDR3 DNA: TGTGCCAGCAGCCTCGGACTAGCGGGAGGGCGGTTGGGTGAGCAGTTCTTC
CDR3 protein: CASSLGLAGGRLGEQFF

clone size: many
J gene: TRBJ2-5
V gene: TRBV3-1
D gene: TRBD2
CDR3 DNA: TGTGCCAGCAGTTTACGGGGGGGCGTTCAAGAGACCCAGTACTTC
CDR3 protein: CASSLRGGVQETQYF

clone size: .
J gene: TRBJ2-7
V gene: TRBV6-2/TRBV6-3
D gene: TRBD2
CDR3 DNA: TGTGCCAGCAGTTACTCAATTCCCGGGACTAGCGGAGAAAGCTCCTACAATGAGCAGTACTTC
CDR3 protein: CASSYSIPGTSGESSYNEQYF

clone size: .
J gene: TRBJ2-1
V gene: TRBV5-6
D gene: TRBD2
CDR3 DNA: TGTGCCAGCAGCTTGGCATCCCCGGGACTAGCGATCAGTGGGCAGTTCTTC
CDR3 protein: CASSLASPGLAISGQFF

clone size: many
J gene: TRBJ2-5
V gene: TRBV7-2
D gene: .
CDR3 DNA: TGTGCCAGCAGCTTACAGATCAGGTCCCCGTGGTACTTC
CDR3 protein: CASSLQIRSPWYF

clone size: .
J gene: TRBJ2-7
V gene: TRBV6-1
D gene: TRBD1
CDR3 DNA: TGTGCCAGCAGTTATACAGGGGCCTACGAGCAGTACTTC
CDR3 protein: CASSYTGAYEQYF

clone size: few
J gene: TRBJ1-1
V gene: TRBV6-1
D gene: .
CDR3 DNA: TGTGCCAGCAGTGACCGACCAGGGAACACTGAAGCTTTCTTT
CDR3 protein: CASSDRPGNTEAFF

clone size: many
J gene: TRBJ2-2
V gene: TRBV12-3/TRBV12-4
D gene: .
CDR3 DNA: TGTGCCAGCAGCACAGGGCGGCTCACCGGGGAGCTGTTTTTT
CDR3 protein: CASSTGRLTGELFF

clone size: .
J gene: TRBJ2-1
V gene: TRBV11-2
D gene: TRBD2
CDR3 DNA: TGTGCCAGCAGCTGGGACTACACCTCCTACAATGAGCAGTTCTTC
CDR3 protein: CASSWDYTSYNEQFF